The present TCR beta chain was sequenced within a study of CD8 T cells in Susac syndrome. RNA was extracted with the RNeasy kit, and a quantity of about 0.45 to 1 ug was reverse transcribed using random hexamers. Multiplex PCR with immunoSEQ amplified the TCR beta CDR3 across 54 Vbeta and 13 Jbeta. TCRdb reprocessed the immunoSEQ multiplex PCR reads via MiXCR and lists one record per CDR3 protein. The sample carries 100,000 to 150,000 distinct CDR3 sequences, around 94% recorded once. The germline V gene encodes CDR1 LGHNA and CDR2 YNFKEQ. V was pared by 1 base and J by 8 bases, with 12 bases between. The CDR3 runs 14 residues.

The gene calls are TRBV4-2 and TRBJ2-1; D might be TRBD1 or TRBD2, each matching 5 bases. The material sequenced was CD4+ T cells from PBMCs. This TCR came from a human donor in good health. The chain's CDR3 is CASSQAYGAHEQFF. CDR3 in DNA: TGTGCCAGCAGCCAAGCTTACGGGGCACATGAGCAGTTCTTC.